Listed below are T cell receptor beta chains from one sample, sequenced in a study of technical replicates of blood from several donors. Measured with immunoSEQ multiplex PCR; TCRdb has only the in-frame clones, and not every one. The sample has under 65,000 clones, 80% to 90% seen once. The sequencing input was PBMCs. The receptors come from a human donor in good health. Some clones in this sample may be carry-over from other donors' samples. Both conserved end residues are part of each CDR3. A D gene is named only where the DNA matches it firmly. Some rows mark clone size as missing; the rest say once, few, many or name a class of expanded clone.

cdr3_aa: CASVSTDTQYF
cdr3_nt: TGTGCCAGTGTCTCCACAGATACGCAGTATTTT
d_call: NA
clone_size: NA
j_call: TRBJ2-3
v_call: TRBV7-9

cdr3_aa: CSVEPTGLAGVSTDTQYF
cdr3_nt: TGCAGCGTTGAACCTACGGGACTAGCGGGAGTAAGCACAGATACGCAGTATTTT
d_call: TRBD2
clone_size: NA
j_call: TRBJ2-3
v_call: TRBV29-1

cdr3_aa: CAISVGDRGQFPLHF
cdr3_nt: TGTGCCATCAGTGTAGGGGACAGGGGCCAGTTCCCCCTCCACTTT
d_call: TRBD1
clone_size: NA
j_call: TRBJ1-6
v_call: TRBV10-3

cdr3_aa: CASSSTANYGYTF
cdr3_nt: TGTGCCAGCAGCTCGACAGCTAACTATGGCTACACCTTC
d_call: NA
clone_size: NA
j_call: TRBJ1-2
v_call: TRBV5-5

cdr3_aa: CACSAGRNEQYF
cdr3_nt: TGTGCCTGTTCGGCGGGTAGGAACGAGCAGTACTTC
d_call: NA
clone_size: NA
j_call: TRBJ2-7
v_call: TRBV30

cdr3_aa: CASSPSGQNTGELFF
cdr3_nt: TGTGCCAGCTCACCTAGTGGACAGAACACCGGGGAGCTGTTTTTT
d_call: NA
clone_size: NA
j_call: TRBJ2-2
v_call: TRBV18

cdr3_aa: CASSQEARRGGTGELFF
cdr3_nt: TGCGCCAGCAGCCAAGAGGCCCGGCGGGGGGGCACCGGGGAGCTGTTTTTT
d_call: TRBD2
clone_size: NA
j_call: TRBJ2-2
v_call: TRBV4-3

cdr3_aa: CASTLDRNYGYTF
cdr3_nt: TGTGCCAGCACTCTAGACAGGAACTATGGCTACACCTTC
d_call: NA
clone_size: few
j_call: TRBJ1-2
v_call: TRBV6-5

cdr3_aa: CASSIDKAYGYTF
cdr3_nt: TGCGCCAGCAGTATCGACAAGGCCTATGGCTACACCTTC
d_call: NA
clone_size: NA
j_call: TRBJ1-2
v_call: TRBV5-1

cdr3_aa: CASSQGGPAGYGYTF
cdr3_nt: TGCGCCAGCAGCCAAGGTGGGCCTGCTGGCTATGGCTACACCTTC
d_call: NA
clone_size: NA
j_call: TRBJ1-2
v_call: TRBV4-1

cdr3_aa: CARGAGGPGETQYF
cdr3_nt: TGTGCCAGAGGGGCGGGAGGGCCTGGGGAGACCCAGTACTTC
d_call: TRBD2
clone_size: NA
j_call: TRBJ2-5
v_call: TRBV2